This T cell receptor beta chain was sequenced in a study of T-cell reconstitution after alpha-beta-depleted transplantation in children. Preparation of the TCRbeta library was carried out with unique molecular identifiers. Each CDR3 protein gets one entry after TCRdb re-called the PCR reads with MiXCR. The table includes fewer than 500,000 distinct CDR3 sequences, about 45% detected once. Findings and caveats of the study: Surviving recipient T cells and thymic progenitors underlay high day-60 TCRbeta diversity in some patients. T-cell counts and diversity were attributed mostly to newly produced T cells one year after transplant. Several hundred graft clones that had expanded were reportedly the source of alpha-beta T cells about two months after transplant.

In this sample, this clonotype turned up many times. Its target is not known. V was pared by 1 base and J by 0 bases, with 4 bases between. The CDR3 extends over 14 amino acids. The receptor's source is a girl aged 2 to 9 with aplastic anemia, due to receive a stem cell transplant. The rearrangement joins TRBV12-3 or TRBV12-4 to TRBJ1-3; no clear D. Here the sequenced sample was PBMCs, taken before TCRalphabeta/CD19-depleted stem cell transplant. The CDR3 is CASSLDYSGNTIYF. The CDR3 DNA is TGTGCCAGCAGTTTAGACTACTCTGGAAACACCATATATTTT.